The 18 T cell receptor beta chains below all came from one sample that was sequenced in a study of T cell responses to AZD1222 COVID-19 vaccine. Profiling relied on immunoSEQ multiplex PCR, and the TCRdb table lists in-frame clones only, not all of them. Seen here are fewer than 70,000 clones, about 80% observed once, and the top ten hold more than 13%. This sample comprised peripheral blood, obtained 28 days after the second AZD1222 dose. All receptors derive from an adult who received the AZD1222 COVID-19 vaccine.

The chain carries TRBV25-1 and TRBJ1-2; tentatively, D is TRBD1 (5 bases). V shed 5 bases and J shed 8 bases, with 21 bases lying between them. Germline CDR1 MGHDK, CDR2 SYGVNS. CDR3 length: 15 residues. The CDR3 reads CASSPPRVFGGGYTF. As DNA, the CDR3 is TGTGCCAGCAGTCCCCCCAGGGTTTTTGGTGGGGGCTACACCTTC.

The chain carries TRBV3-1 (or the pseudogene TRBV3-2) and TRBJ2-2; no firm D call. CDR1 is LGHDT, CDR2 YNNKEL, per germline (reference sequence). This CDR3 contains 14 residues. V was shortened by 0 bases and J by 4 bases, with 6 bases between the two germline ends. CDR3 amino acids: CASSQDWSTGELFF. CDR3 DNA sequence: TGTGCCAGCAGCCAAGACTGGAGCACCGGGGAGCTGTTTTTT.

The gene calls are TRBV29-1 and TRBJ2-7; D not resolved. Between the trimmed V and J ends, which lost 7 bases and 7 bases, there was a span of 17 bases. The CDR3 is made up of 12 amino acids. The germline V gene has CDR1 SQVTM and CDR2 ANQGSEA. CDR3 bases: TGCAGCGCAGGACGGAGAGTTGGGGAGCAGTACTTC. Residues: CSAGRRVGEQYF.

For this clone: The sample contains more than one DNA sequence encoding this CDR3. This chain uses TRBV19 with TRBJ1-4, with unresolved D. This CDR3 contains 13 residues. V lost 4 bases, J lost 5 bases, and 8 bases lay in between. The V gene's germline CDR1 is LNHDA and CDR2 SQIVND (reference sequence). CDR3 coding DNA: TGTGCCAGTAGTACAACAGTCAATGAAAAACTGTTTTTT. Amino acid sequence: CASSTTVNEKLFF.

The rearrangement joins TRBV27 to TRBJ1-6, with D perhaps matching TRBD1 (5 bases). The CDR3 loop spans 16 amino acids. From germline, CDR1 is MNHEY and CDR2 SMNVEV (reference sequence). Trimming left V 1 base short and J 7 bases short, with 14 bases between. CDR3 nucleotides: TGTGCCAGCAGTTTATTTATAGGACAAACCAATTCACCCCTCCACTTT. Translation gives CASSLFIGQTNSPLHF.

The chain recombines TRBV4-1 with TRBJ1-1; D call uncertain. The CDR3 runs 13 residues. Germline V gene data show CDR1 as MGHRA and CDR2 as YSYEKL. V was shortened by 1 base and J by 2 bases, with 5 bases between the two germline ends. The CDR3 bases are TGCGCCAGCAGCCAAGGACGCAACACTGAAGCTTTCTTT. Its protein is CASSQGRNTEAFF.

The chain has TRBV14 and TRBJ2-5, with 11 positions matching TRBD1. Trimming cost V 4 bases and J 2 bases; bases outside gene matches: 3. This CDR3 spans 15 amino acids. The V gene's germline CDR1 is SGHDN and CDR2 FVKESK. CDR3 sequence reads: CASSPWDRGQETQYF. CDR3 nucleotides: TGTGCCAGCAGCCCCTGGGACAGGGGGCAAGAGACCCAGTACTTC.

As DNA, the CDR3 is TGCAGCGTTGGCCAGACCAAGATCACCTTC. Protein sequence: CSVGQTKITF. The chain has TRBV29-1 and TRBJ1-2; D unresolved. The CDR3 extends over 10 amino acids. The V gene lost 4 bases and the J gene lost 13 bases, with 13 bases spanning the gap. CDR1 and CDR2 (germline): SQVTM, ANQGSEA.

This chain connects TRBV7-2 to TRBJ2-3, with TRBD2 matching over 11 bases. J gave up 5 bases and V 0 bases, and 7 bases lay outside the gene matches. The V gene's germline CDR1 is SGHTA and CDR2 FQGNSA. The CDR3 loop spans 17 amino acids. The CDR3 nucleotides read TGTGCCAGCAGCTTAGCAAGGACTAGCGGGTTTGTAGATACGCAGTATTTT. Translating gives CASSLARTSGFVDTQYF.

V is TRBV19 and J is TRBJ2-4, with D possibly being TRBD1 (5 bases). V was clipped by 1 base and J by 5 bases, with 18 bases between them. The CDR3 loop spans 17 amino acids. Germline-derived CDR1 and CDR2 are LNHDA and SQIVND (reference sequence). The CDR3 nucleotides are TGTGCCAGTAGTATAGTGGTAAAGGGGCGAATAGAAAACATTCAGTACTTC. Translated: CASSIVVKGRIENIQYF.

This clone showed up just a few times. V usage is TRBV7-9 and J usage is TRBJ1-1, with a weak D call TRBD1 (5 bases). CDR1 is SEHNR, CDR2 FQNEAQ, per germline (reference sequence). The CDR3 has 13 amino acids. V lost 4 bases and J lost 4, with 10 bases in between. The CDR3 DNA follows: TGTGCCAGCAGCTCTAGGGGAATCACTGAAGCTTTCTTT. Translation gives CASSSRGITEAFF.

The CDR3 protein is CATRPLDFSRPQHF. The CDR3 DNA follows: TGTGCCACACGACCGCTTGACTTTTCGCGGCCCCAGCATTTT. The chain uses TRBV6-5 and TRBJ1-5, with D hard to call. V lost 10 bases to trimming and J lost 9 bases, with 22 bases between them. Germline CDR1 reads MNHEY; CDR2 reads SVGAGI. The CDR3 has 14 amino acids.

The CDR3 sequence is CASSLGGDNYGYTF. The CDR3 DNA follows: TGTGCCAGCAGTTTGGGGGGGGACAACTATGGCTACACCTTC. The chain has TRBV28 and TRBJ1-2; D possibly corresponds to TRBD1 (5 bases). CDR3 length: 14 residues. V was shortened by 3 bases and J by 2 bases, with 10 bases between the two germline ends. Germline CDR1 and CDR2: MDHEN and SYDVKM.

The rearrangement joins TRBV15 to TRBJ1-1; the D is unclear. Trimming removed 2 bases from V and 10 bases from J, with 14 bases in between. This CDR3 is built from 13 residues. In germline, CDR1 is LNHNV, CDR2 YYDKDF (reference sequence). DNA for the CDR3: TGTGCCACCAGCAGAAGGATCGAGTTCGTAGCTTTCTTT. Protein sequence: CATSRRIEFVAFF.

This clone was observed once. J is TRBJ1-2 and V is TRBV20-1, with D possibly matching TRBD1 (6 bases). Germline loops: CDR1 DFQATT, CDR2 SNEGSKA (reference sequence). The CDR3 covers 11 residues. CDR3 bases: TGCAGCCCCCAGGGGAACTATGGCTACACCTTC. Translation: CSPQGNYGYTF.

The rearrangement links TRBV5-6 to TRBJ1-5, with D tentatively TRBD1 (5 bases). This CDR3 has 14 residues. Germline V gene data show CDR1 as SGHDT and CDR2 as YYEEEE. V was pared by 5 bases and J by 2 bases, with 11 bases between. The CDR3 is CASRGLHGNQPQHF. As DNA, the CDR3 is TGTGCCAGCAGGGGGCTGCATGGCAATCAGCCCCAGCATTTT.

The V call is TRBV6-5, the J call TRBJ1-3, with D tentatively TRBD1 (5 bases). V was cut by 6 bases and J by 1 base, with 10 bases left in between. The CDR3 totals 14 residues. Germline CDR1 is MNHEY and CDR2 is SVGAGI. The CDR3 sequence is CASRTVFSGNTIYF. The CDR3 DNA reads as TGTGCCAGCAGGACAGTGTTTTCTGGAAACACCATATATTTT.

The chain couples TRBV7-8 to TRBJ1-5; no clear D gene. Trimming cost V 1 base and J 0 bases, with 1 base left between them. The CDR3 is 13 amino acids. The germline V gene has CDR1 SGHVS and CDR2 FQNEAQ. The CDR3, as DNA: TGTGCCAGCAGCTTAGATAGCAATCAGCCCCAGCATTTT. Amino acids: CASSLDSNQPQHF.